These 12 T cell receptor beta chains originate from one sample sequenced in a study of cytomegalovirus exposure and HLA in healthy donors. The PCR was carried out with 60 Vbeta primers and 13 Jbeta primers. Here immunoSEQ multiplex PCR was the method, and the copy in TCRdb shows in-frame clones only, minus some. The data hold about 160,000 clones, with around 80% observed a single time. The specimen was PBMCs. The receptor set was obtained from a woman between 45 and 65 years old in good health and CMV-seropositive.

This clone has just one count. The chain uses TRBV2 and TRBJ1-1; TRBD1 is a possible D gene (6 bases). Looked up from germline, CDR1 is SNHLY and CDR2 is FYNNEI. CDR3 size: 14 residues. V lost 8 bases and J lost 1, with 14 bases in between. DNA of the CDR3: TGTGCCAGCGTTGATTGGACAGCGAACACTGAAGCTTTCTTT. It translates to CASVDWTANTEAFF.

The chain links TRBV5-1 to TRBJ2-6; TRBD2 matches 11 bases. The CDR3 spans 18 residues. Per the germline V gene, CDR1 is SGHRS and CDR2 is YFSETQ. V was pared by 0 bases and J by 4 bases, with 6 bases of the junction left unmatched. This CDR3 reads CASSLELAGVDGANVLTF. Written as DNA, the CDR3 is TGCGCCAGCAGCTTGGAACTAGCGGGAGTTGACGGGGCCAACGTCCTGACTTTC.

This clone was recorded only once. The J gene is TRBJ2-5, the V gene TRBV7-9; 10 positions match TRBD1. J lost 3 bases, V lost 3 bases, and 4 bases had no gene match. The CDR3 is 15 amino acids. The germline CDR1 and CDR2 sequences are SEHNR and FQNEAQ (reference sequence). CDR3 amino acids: CASSFWTGGEETQYF. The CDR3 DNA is TGTGCCAGCAGCTTTTGGACAGGGGGGGAAGAGACCCAGTACTTC.

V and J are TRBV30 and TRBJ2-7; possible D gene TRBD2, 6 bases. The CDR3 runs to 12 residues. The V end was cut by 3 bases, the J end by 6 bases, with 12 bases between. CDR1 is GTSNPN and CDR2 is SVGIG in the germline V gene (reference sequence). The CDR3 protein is CAWRPLGGEQYF. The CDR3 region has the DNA TGTGCCTGGAGACCCCTGGGGGGCGAGCAGTACTTC.

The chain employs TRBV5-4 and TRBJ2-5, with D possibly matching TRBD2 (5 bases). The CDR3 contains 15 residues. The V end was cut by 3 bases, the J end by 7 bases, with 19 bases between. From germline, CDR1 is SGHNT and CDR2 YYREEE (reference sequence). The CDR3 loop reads CASSWGEAGHATQYF. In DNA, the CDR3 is TGTGCCAGCAGCTGGGGAGAGGCTGGGCACGCGACCCAGTACTTC.

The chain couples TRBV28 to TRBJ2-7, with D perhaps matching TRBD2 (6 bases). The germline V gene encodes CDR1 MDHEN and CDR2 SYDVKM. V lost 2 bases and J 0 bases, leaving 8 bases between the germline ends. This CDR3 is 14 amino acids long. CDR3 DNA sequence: TGTGCCAGCAGTTTACGGGGGAACTCCTACGAGCAGTACTTC. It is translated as CASSLRGNSYEQYF.

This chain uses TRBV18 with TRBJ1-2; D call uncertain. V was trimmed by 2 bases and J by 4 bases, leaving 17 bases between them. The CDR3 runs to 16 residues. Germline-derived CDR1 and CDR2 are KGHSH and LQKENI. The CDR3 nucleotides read TGTGCCAGCTCACCAGAGGTAACAGCGGAGTTCTATGGCTACACCTTC. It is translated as CASSPEVTAEFYGYTF.

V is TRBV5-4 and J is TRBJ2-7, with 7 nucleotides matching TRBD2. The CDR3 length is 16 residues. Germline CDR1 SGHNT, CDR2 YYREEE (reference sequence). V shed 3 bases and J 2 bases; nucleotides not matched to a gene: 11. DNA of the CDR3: TGTGCCAGCAGCTCCCGTTCTAGCGGAAACGCCTACGAGCAGTACTTC. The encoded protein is CASSSRSSGNAYEQYF.

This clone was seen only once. CDR3: CASSPQAGGYEQYF. CDR3 DNA sequence: TGTGCCAGTAGTCCTCAGGCAGGGGGCTACGAGCAGTACTTC. The chain uses TRBV19 and TRBJ2-7, with 7 bases lining up with TRBD1. The trim removed 5 bases at V and 3 bases at J, leaving 7 bases unmatched. This CDR3 region has 14 residues. Germline CDR1 and CDR2: LNHDA and SQIVND (reference sequence).

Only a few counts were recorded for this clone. The chain's CDR3 is CASSLGGGAVHSITDTQYF. In nucleotides, the CDR3 is TGTGCCAGCAGCTTGGGCGGGGGGGCGGTTCACTCGATTACAGATACGCAGTATTTT. This chain links TRBV11-2 with TRBJ2-3; 9 positions match TRBD2. Germline CDR1 is SGHAT and CDR2 is FQNNGV. With V trimmed by 3 bases and J by 3 bases, 16 bases remained unmatched. The length of the CDR3 is 19 residues.

DNA of the CDR3: TGTGCCAGCAGCCTGGGGGGGGCTAGCACAGATACGCAGTATTTT. Encoded protein: CASSLGGASTDTQYF. V usage is TRBV4-2 and J usage is TRBJ2-3; D perhaps matches TRBD2 (7 bases). Trimming removed 4 bases from V and 0 bases from J, with 11 bases in between. CDR1 is LGHNA, CDR2 YNFKEQ, per germline. The CDR3 is made up of 15 amino acids.

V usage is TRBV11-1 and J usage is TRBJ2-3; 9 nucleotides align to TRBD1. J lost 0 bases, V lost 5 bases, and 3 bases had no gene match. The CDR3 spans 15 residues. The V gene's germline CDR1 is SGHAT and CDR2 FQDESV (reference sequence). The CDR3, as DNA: TGTGCCAGCAGCGCTGGACAGGGGAGCACAGATACGCAGTATTTT. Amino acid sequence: CASSAGQGSTDTQYF.